This TCR beta chain was sequenced for a study of cytomegalovirus exposure and HLA in healthy donors. Overall study findings and caveats: Researchers counted 164 TCR beta chains as cytomegalovirus-associated.

For this clone: The target antigen is unknown.

This CDR3 contains 16 residues. The V and J ends lost 5 bases and 6 bases respectively, with 22 bases between them. CDR1 is SGHTA, CDR2 FQGNSA, per germline. PCR used 60 Vbeta primers and 13 Jbeta primers. The method was immunoSEQ multiplex PCR; TCRdb's version includes in-frame clones alone and lacks a portion of them. The table shows over 150,000 clones, with about 69% occurring only once. Sequenced input: PBMCs. This TCR derives from a man in his thirties or forties in good health and CMV-seropositive. The chain is built from TRBV7-2 and TRBJ2-5; D might be TRBD2 (5 bases). This chain's CDR3 is CASSPSPPGVPKTQYF. CDR3 sequence (DNA): TGTGCCAGCAGCCCCTCTCCCCCCGGGGTCCCTAAGACCCAGTACTTC.